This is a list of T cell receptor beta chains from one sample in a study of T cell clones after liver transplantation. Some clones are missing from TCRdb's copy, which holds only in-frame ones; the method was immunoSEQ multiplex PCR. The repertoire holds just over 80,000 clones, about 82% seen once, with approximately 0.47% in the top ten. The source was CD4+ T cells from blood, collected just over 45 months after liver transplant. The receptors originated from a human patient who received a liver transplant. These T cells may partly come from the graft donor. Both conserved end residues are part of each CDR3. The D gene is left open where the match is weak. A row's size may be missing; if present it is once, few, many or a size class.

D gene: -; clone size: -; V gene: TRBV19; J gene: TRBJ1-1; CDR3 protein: CASSARWNTEAFF; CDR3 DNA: TGTGCCAGTAGTGCCCGTTGGAACACTGAAGCTTTCTTT
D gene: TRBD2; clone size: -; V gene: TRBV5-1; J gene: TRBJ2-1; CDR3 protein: CASSIGSGRWEQFF; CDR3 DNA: TGCGCCAGCAGTATCGGTAGCGGGAGATGGGAGCAGTTCTTC
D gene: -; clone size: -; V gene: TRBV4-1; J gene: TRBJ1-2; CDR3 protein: CASSQDRGRVNYGYTF; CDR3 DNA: TGCGCCAGCAGCCAAGATAGAGGGAGAGTAAACTATGGCTACACCTTC
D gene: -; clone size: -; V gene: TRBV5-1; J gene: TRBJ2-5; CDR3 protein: CASSLSGAEETQYF; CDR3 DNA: TGCGCCAGCAGCTTGTCGGGGGCCGAAGAGACCCAGTACTTC
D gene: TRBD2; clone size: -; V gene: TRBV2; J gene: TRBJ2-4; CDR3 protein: CASSGLAGVGDIQYF; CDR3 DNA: TGTGCCAGCAGCGGACTAGCGGGAGTGGGGGACATTCAGTACTTC
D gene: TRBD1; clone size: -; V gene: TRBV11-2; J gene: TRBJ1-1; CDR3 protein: CASSSDRGGEAFF; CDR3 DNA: TGTGCCAGCAGCTCAGACAGGGGGGGTGAAGCTTTCTTT
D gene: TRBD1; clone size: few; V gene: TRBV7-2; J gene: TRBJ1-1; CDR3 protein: CASSSFRDRGLNTEAFF; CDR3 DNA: TGTGCCAGCAGCTCGTTCCGGGACAGGGGATTGAACACTGAAGCTTTCTTT
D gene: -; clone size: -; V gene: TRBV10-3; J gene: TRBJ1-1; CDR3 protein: CAITTGMNTEAFF; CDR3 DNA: TGTGCCATCACCACAGGGATGAACACTGAAGCTTTCTTT
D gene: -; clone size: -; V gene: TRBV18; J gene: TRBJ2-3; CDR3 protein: CASSPFIVRVADTQYF; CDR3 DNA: TGTGCCAGCTCACCATTTATAGTAAGGGTCGCAGATACGCAGTATTTT
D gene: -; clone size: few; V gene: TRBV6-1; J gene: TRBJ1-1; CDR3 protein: CASSYTADTEAFF; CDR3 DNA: TGTGCCAGCAGTTATACTGCGGACACTGAAGCTTTCTTT
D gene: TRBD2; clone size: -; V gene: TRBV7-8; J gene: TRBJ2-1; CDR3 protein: CASSRPVGGANEQFF; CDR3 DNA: TGTGCCAGCAGCCGACCGGTGGGAGGGGCAAATGAGCAGTTCTTC
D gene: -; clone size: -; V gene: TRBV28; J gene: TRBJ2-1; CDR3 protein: CASSPRDLGEQFF; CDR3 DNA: TGTGCCAGCAGTCCCAGGGACTTAGGCGAGCAGTTCTTC
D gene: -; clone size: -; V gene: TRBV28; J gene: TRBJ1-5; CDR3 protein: CASSPRGRGYNQPQHF; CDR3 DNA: TGTGCCAGCAGCCCCAGGGGCAGGGGCTACAATCAGCCCCAGCATTTT
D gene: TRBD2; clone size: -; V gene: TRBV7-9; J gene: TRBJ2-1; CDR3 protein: CASSGTGTSGSNEQFF; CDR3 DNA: TGTGCCAGCAGCGGCACCGGGACTAGCGGGAGTAATGAGCAGTTCTTC
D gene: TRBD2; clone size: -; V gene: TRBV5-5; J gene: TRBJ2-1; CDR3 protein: CASAPPGLATMKSSYNEQFF; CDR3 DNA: TGTGCCAGCGCCCCCCCGGGACTAGCCACCATGAAAAGCTCCTACAATGAGCAGTTCTTC
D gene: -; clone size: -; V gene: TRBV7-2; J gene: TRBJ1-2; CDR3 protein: CASSLTPPVSTNYGYTF; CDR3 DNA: TGTGCCAGCAGCTTAACCCCGCCCGTCTCCACTAACTATGGCTACACCTTC
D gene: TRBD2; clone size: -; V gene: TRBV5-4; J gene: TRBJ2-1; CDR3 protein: CASSFGGGSSYNEQFF; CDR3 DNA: TGTGCCAGCAGCTTCGGCGGGGGGAGCTCCTACAATGAGCAGTTCTTC
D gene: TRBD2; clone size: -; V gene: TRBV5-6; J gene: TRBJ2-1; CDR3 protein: CASSLLGSGDSYNEQFF; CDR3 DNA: TGTGCCAGCAGCTTGCTGGGTAGCGGGGACTCCTACAATGAGCAGTTCTTC
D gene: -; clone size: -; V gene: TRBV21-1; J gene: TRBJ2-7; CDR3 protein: CASTSTGRNYEQYF; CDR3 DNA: TGTGCCAGCACCTCGACAGGGAGGAACTACGAGCAGTACTTC
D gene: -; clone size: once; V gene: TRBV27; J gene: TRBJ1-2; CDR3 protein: CASSSLTGANYGYTF; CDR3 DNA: TGTGCCAGCAGTTCGCTGACAGGAGCTAACTATGGCTACACCTTC
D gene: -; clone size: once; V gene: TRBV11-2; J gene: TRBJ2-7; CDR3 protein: CASSLDKEEMRLVRSYEQYF; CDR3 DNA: TGTGCCAGCAGCTTAGATAAGGAGGAGATGCGACTAGTAAGGTCCTACGAGCAGTACTTC
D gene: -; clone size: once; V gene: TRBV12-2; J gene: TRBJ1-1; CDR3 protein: CASRFDRGRNTEAFF; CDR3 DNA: TGTGCAAGTCGCTTCGACAGGGGGCGAAACACTGAAGCTTTCTTT
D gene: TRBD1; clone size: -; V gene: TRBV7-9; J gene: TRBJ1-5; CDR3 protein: CASSMTGTIGNQPQHF; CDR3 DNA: TGTGCCAGCAGCATGACAGGGACAATCGGCAATCAGCCCCAGCATTTT
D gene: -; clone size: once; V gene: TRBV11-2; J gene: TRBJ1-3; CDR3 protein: CASSLQGNTIYF; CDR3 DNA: TGTGCCAGCAGCCTTCAGGGAAACACCATATATTTT
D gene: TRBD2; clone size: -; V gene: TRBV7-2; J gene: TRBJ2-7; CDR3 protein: CASSWTSQIEQYF; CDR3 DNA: TGTGCCAGCAGCTGGACTAGTCAGATCGAGCAGTACTTC
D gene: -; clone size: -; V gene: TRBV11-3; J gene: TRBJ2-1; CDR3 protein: CASSPGGSGFYNEQFF; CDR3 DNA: TGTGCCAGCAGCCCCGGGGGTAGCGGCTTTTACAATGAGCAGTTCTTC
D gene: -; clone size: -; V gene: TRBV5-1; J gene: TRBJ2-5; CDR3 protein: CASSLVTGMQETQYF; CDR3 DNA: TGCGCCAGCAGCTTGGTAACAGGGATGCAAGAGACCCAGTACTTC
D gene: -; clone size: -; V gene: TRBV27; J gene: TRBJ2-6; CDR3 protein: CASPWGRAGANVLTF; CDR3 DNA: TGTGCCAGCCCCTGGGGCAGGGCTGGGGCCAACGTCCTGACTTTC
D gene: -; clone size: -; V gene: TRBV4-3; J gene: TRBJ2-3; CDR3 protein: CASSQARGRADTQYF; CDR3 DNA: TGCGCCAGCAGCCAAGCTCGGGGGCGAGCGGATACGCAGTATTTT
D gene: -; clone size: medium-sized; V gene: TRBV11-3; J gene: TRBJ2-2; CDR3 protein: CASSQGPYTGELFF; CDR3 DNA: TGTGCCAGCAGCCAGGGACCTTACACCGGGGAGCTGTTTTTT
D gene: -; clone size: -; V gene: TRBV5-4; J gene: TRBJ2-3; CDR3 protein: CASSLHTIEDTQYF; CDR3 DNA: TGTGCCAGCAGCTTACATACAATTGAAGATACGCAGTATTTT
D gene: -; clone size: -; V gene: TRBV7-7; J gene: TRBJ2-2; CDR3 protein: CASSPTSTPKNTGELFF; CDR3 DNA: TGTGCTAGCTCCCCAACTTCAACCCCCAAGAACACCGGGGAGCTGTTTTTT
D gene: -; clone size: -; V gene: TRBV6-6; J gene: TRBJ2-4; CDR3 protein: CASSMGSSGNIQYF; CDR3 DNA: TGTGCCAGTTCGATGGGGTCTTCGGGAAACATTCAGTACTTC
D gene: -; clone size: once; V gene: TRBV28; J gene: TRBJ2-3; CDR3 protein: CASSSPSAFTDTQYF; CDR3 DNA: TGTGCCAGCAGTTCGCCATCTGCCTTCACAGATACGCAGTATTTT
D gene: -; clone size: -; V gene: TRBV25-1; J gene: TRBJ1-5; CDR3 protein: CASSEAGYQPQHF; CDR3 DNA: TGTGCCAGCAGTGAGGCCGGCTATCAGCCCCAGCATTTT
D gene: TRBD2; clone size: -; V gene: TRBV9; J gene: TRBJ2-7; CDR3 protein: CASSKRSSGRDEQYF; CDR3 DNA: TGTGCCAGCAGCAAGAGGTCAAGCGGGAGGGACGAGCAGTACTTC
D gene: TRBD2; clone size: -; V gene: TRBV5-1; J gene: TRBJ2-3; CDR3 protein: CASRGGVTDTQYF; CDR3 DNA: TGCGCCAGCAGGGGAGGGGTCACAGATACGCAGTATTTT
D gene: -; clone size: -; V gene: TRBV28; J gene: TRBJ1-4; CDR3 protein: CASSLSQRLNEKLFF; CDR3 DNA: TGTGCCAGCAGTTTATCACAAAGATTAAATGAAAAACTGTTTTTT
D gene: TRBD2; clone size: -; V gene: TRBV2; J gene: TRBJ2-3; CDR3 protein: CASSETSGSADTQYF; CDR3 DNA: TGTGCCAGCAGTGAGACTAGCGGGAGTGCAGATACGCAGTATTTT
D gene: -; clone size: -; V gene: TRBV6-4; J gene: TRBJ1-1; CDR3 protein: CASSEKQGTEAFF; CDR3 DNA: TGTGCCAGCAGTGAAAAACAGGGCACTGAAGCTTTCTTT
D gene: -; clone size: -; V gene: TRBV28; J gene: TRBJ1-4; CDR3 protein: CASSRVQTRKLFF; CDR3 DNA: TGTGCCAGCAGTCGGGTCCAGACCCGAAAACTGTTTTTT
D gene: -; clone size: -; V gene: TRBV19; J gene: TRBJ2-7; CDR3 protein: CASSIGQGPTYEQYF; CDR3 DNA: TGTGCCAGTAGTATAGGGCAGGGACCGACCTACGAGCAGTACTTC
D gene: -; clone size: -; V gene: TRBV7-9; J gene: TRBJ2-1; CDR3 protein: CASSRRWGGGNEQFF; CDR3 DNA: TGTGCCAGCAGCCGGCGGTGGGGAGGGGGCAATGAGCAGTTCTTC
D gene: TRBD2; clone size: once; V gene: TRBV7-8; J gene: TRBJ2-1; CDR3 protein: CASSLDRLAGRGEQFF; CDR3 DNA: TGTGCCAGCAGCTTAGACCGACTAGCGGGAAGGGGTGAGCAGTTCTTC
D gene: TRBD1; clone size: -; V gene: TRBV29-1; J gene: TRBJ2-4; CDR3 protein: CSVSGTGSNIQYF; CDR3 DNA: TGCAGCGTTAGCGGGACAGGGTCAAACATTCAGTACTTC
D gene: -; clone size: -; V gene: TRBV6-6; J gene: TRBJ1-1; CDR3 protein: CASVSTGTREAFF; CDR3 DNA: TGTGCCAGCGTATCCACAGGGACCCGTGAAGCTTTCTTT
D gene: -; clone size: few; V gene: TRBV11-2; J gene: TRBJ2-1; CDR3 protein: CASSLSRGSYNEQFF; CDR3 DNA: TGTGCCAGCAGCTTATCCAGGGGATCCTACAATGAGCAGTTCTTC
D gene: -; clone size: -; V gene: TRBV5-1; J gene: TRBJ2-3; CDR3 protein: CASSLFGGTDTQYF; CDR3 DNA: TGCGCCAGCAGCTTGTTCGGGGGAACAGATACGCAGTATTTT
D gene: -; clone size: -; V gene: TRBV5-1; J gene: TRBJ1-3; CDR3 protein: CASSLDFRDGGNTIYF; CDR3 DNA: TGCGCCAGCAGCTTGGATTTTCGGGACGGAGGAAACACCATATATTTT
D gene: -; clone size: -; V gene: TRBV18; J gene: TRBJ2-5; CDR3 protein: CASSPSQTYQETQYF; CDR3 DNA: TGTGCCAGCTCACCAAGTCAGACCTACCAAGAGACCCAGTACTTC
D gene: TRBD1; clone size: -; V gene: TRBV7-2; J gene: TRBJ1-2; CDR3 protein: CASSLQGAWGYTF; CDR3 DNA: TGTGCCAGCAGCTTACAGGGGGCTTGGGGCTACACCTTC